A single sample gave rise to the 16 T cell receptor beta chains below, sequenced in a study of identical twins. TCRdb passed the 5' RACE reads through MiXCR, listing each CDR3 protein once. The sample shows approximately 230,000 distinct CDR3 sequences, approximately 5.9% of them seen only once. This same sample was also part of a study on T cells expressing NK-cell markers.

Sample: CD8+ T cells sorted from blood. These receptors were obtained from a woman under 30 in good health.

As to this clonotype: This may be a read error, as it is one base from a much larger clone. This sequence joins TRBV9 and TRBJ2-3, with 8 bases identical to TRBD2. CDR3 size: 14 residues. Germline V gene data show CDR1 as SGDLS and CDR2 as YYNGEE. The CDR3 here is CARSVAGSTDTQYF. In DNA form, the CDR3 reads TGTGCCCGCAGCGTAGCGGGGAGCACAGATACGCAGTATTTT. The complete variable domain, with remaining parts taken from reference TRBV9 and TRBJ2-3, reads DSGVTQTPKHLITATGQRVTLRCSPRSGDLSVYWYQQSLDQGLQFLIQYYNGEERAKGNILERFSAQQFPDLHSELNLSSLELGDSALYFCARSVAGSTDTQYFGPGTRLTVL.

In this sample, this clonotype turned up a few times. The V gene is TRBV10-3, the J gene TRBJ2-3; possible D gene TRBD2, 5 bases. The length of the CDR3 is 15 residues. Per the germline V gene, CDR1 is ENHRY and CDR2 is SYGVKD. V lost 3 bases and J lost 1, with 11 bases in between. CDR3 DNA: TGTGCCATCAGTGATCCGCTAGCCGGCACAGATACGCAGTATTTT. Its protein is CAISDPLAGTDTQYF.

This clonotype came up a few times. The chain uses TRBV5-6 and TRBJ2-5; 10 bases map to TRBD2. The V gene's germline CDR1 is SGHDT and CDR2 YYEEEE. Trimming at V came to 4 bases and at J to 2 bases, leaving 5 bases not matched to a gene. This CDR3 contains 15 residues. CDR3: CASSEREGFQETQYF. As DNA, the CDR3 is TGTGCCAGCAGCGAGCGGGAGGGCTTTCAAGAGACCCAGTACTTC.

The rearrangement uses TRBV29-1 and TRBJ1-4, with 8 bases lining up with TRBD1. The CDR3 runs to 15 residues. The junction had 7 bases not matched to a gene; V was cut back by 4 bases and J by 3 bases. Germline V lookup: CDR1 SQVTM, CDR2 ANQGSEA. The CDR3 region is CSVGDRGSANEKLFF. In DNA, the CDR3 is TGCAGCGTTGGCGACAGGGGTTCGGCTAATGAAAAACTGTTTTTT.

In this sample, this clonotype turned up a few times. The rearrangement uses TRBV6-2 or TRBV6-3 and TRBJ1-4, with D hard to call. V gave up 4 bases and J gave up 6 bases, with 3 bases separating them. This CDR3 has 11 residues. Germline lookup yields CDR1 MNHEY and CDR2 SVGEGT. The CDR3 loop is CASSSDEKLFF. In nucleotides, the CDR3 is TGTGCCAGCAGTTCAGATGAAAAACTGTTTTTT.

V gene TRBV19 combines with J gene TRBJ1-6; no clear D gene. There are 14 residues in the CDR3. The germline V gene encodes CDR1 LNHDA and CDR2 SQIVND (reference sequence). V shed 3 bases and J shed 9 bases, with 12 bases lying between them. This CDR3 is CASSMTEGVSPLHF. CDR3 nucleotide sequence: TGTGCCAGTAGTATGACGGAAGGAGTTTCACCCCTCCACTTT. Full variable domain (remainder filled in from reference TRBV19 and TRBJ1-6): DGGITQSPKYLFRKEGQNVTLSCEQNLNHDAMYWYRQDPGQGLRLIYYSQIVNDFQKGDIAEGYSVSREKKESFPLTVTSAQKNPTAFYLCASSMTEGVSPLHFGNGTRLTVT.

The gene calls are TRBV4-2 and TRBJ2-7, with D perhaps matching TRBD1 (5 bases). The CDR3 length is 15 residues. CDR1 and CDR2 (germline): LGHNA, YNFKEQ. V was trimmed by 1 base and J by 6 bases, leaving 16 bases between them. Here the CDR3 DNA reads TGTGCCAGCAGCCAAGGCAGGCAGGGTATAAGCGAGCAGTACTTC. Translated: CASSQGRQGISEQYF.

This clonotype was recorded at least ten times. CDR3 sequence reads: CASSRSGHEQFF. DNA for the CDR3: TGCGCCAGCAGCCGAAGCGGACATGAGCAGTTCTTC. V usage is TRBV5-1 and J usage is TRBJ2-1; D may be TRBD2 (5 bases). The CDR3 contains 12 residues. Germline lookup yields CDR1 SGHRS and CDR2 YFSETQ. Trimming pared 4 bases from V and 8 bases from J, leaving 10 bases between.

This clonotype was seen ten or more times. The chain has TRBV5-1 and TRBJ2-1; 8 nucleotides align to TRBD2. The CDR3 spans 16 residues. Germline values: CDR1 SGHRS, CDR2 YFSETQ. J was trimmed by 8 bases and V by 2 bases; bases with no gene match: 12. CDR3 sequence (DNA): TGCGCCAGCAGCTTCTTGGAGAGCGGGAGTATCGATGAGCAGTTCTTC. Amino acid sequence: CASSFLESGSIDEQFF. Filled out from reference TRBV5-1 and TRBJ2-1, the complete variable domain reads KAGVTQTPRYLIKTRGQQVTLSCSPISGHRSVSWYQQTPGQGLQFLFEYFSETQRNKGNFPGRFSGRQFSNSRSEMNVSTLELGDSALYLCASSFLESGSIDEQFFGPGTRLTVL.

The sample holds a few counts of this clonotype. This sequence joins TRBV3-1 and TRBJ2-3; perhaps TRBD1 as D (6 bases). The CDR3 is 14 amino acids. CDR1 is LGHDT, CDR2 YNNKEL, per germline (reference sequence). V was pared by 4 bases and J by 6 bases, with 14 bases between. The CDR3 protein is CASSRWTESDTQYF. Here the CDR3 DNA reads TGTGCCAGCAGCCGCTGGACAGAGTCGGATACGCAGTATTTT.

This clonotype was counted between two and nine times. The chain carries TRBV27 and TRBJ2-3; D is unresolved. This CDR3 region has 12 residues. Trimming shortened V by 6 bases and J by 6 bases, and 10 bases separated the two germline ends. Per the germline V gene, CDR1 is MNHEY and CDR2 is SMNVEV (reference sequence). CDR3 amino acids: CASRGASDTQYF. CDR3 coding DNA: TGTGCCAGCAGGGGCGCCTCGGATACGCAGTATTTT.

The genes are TRBV5-6 and TRBJ2-3; D tentatively reads TRBD1 or TRBD2 (5 bases each). There are 14 residues in the CDR3. The germline V and J ends were trimmed by 0 bases and 7 bases, with 12 bases remaining between them. Germline loops: CDR1 SGHDT, CDR2 YYEEEE. The CDR3, as DNA: TGTGCCAGCAGCTTGGGAGGGGTAGATTATACGCAGTATTTT. It encodes CASSLGGVDYTQYF.

V usage is TRBV6-1 and J usage is TRBJ1-1; a weak D match, TRBD1 (6 bases). The CDR3 is made up of 15 amino acids. Looked up from germline, CDR1 is MNHNS and CDR2 is SASEGT. V was clipped by 5 bases and J by 4 bases, with 17 bases between them. CDR3 in amino acids: CASSPSLRGTTEAFF. In nucleotides, the CDR3 is TGTGCCAGCAGTCCCTCCCTTAGGGGGACCACTGAAGCTTTCTTT.

The genes are TRBV7-9 and TRBJ2-1; 7 nucleotides match TRBD2. V lost 7 bases and J lost 8; bases outside the gene matches: 5. The CDR3 has 12 residues. Germline V gene lookup returns CDR1 SEHNR and CDR2 FQNEAQ (reference sequence). The CDR3, as DNA: TGTGCCAGCACTCTCCGGGGGGATGAGCAGTTCTTC. Translated: CASTLRGDEQFF.

This clonotype was seen at least ten times. The chain links TRBV10-3 to TRBJ2-7; D is perhaps TRBD2 (5 bases). The ends were cut back, 5 bases at V and 4 bases at J, with 15 bases in the middle. The CDR3 has 14 residues. CDR1 ENHRY and CDR2 SYGVKD come from the germline V gene. The CDR3 nucleotides read TGTGCCATCAGTACCTGGACTGAGTCATACGAGCAGTACTTC. It is translated as CAISTWTESYEQYF.

Of note for this clonotype: At one end, the junction sequence differs from germline, possibly due to a read error. The genes are TRBV5-1 and TRBJ2-1, with TRBD2 identical over 7 bases. This CDR3 is 12 amino acids long. Germline V gene lookup returns CDR1 SGHRS and CDR2 YFSETQ. CDR3 in amino acids: CASSLDQRGSVF. The CDR3 DNA is TGCGCCAGCAGCCTAGACCAGCGGGGCTCGGTCTTC.